This T cell receptor (beta chain) originates from a study of T-cell reconstitution after alpha-beta-depleted transplantation in children. This clonotype occurred many times. Unique molecular identifiers were incorporated into the prepared TCRbeta library. TCRdb processed the PCR reads anew with MiXCR; each CDR3 protein has one entry. Here the sample spans about 360,000 distinct CDR3 sequences, 10% to 15% being singletons. The CDR3 consists of 14 residues. Trimming pared 0 bases from V and 4 bases from J, leaving 12 bases between. CDR1 and CDR2 from the germline V gene are DFQATT and SNEGSKA (reference sequence).

Specimen: PBMCs, collected from the stem cell graft. The V and J genes are TRBV20-1 and TRBJ1-1; D unresolved. The receptor was isolated from a human donor who donated a stem cell graft to a child with Fanconi anemia. The CDR3 is CSARDPRGSTEAFF. The CDR3 DNA follows: TGCAGTGCTAGAGATCCGCGAGGGAGCACTGAAGCTTTCTTT.